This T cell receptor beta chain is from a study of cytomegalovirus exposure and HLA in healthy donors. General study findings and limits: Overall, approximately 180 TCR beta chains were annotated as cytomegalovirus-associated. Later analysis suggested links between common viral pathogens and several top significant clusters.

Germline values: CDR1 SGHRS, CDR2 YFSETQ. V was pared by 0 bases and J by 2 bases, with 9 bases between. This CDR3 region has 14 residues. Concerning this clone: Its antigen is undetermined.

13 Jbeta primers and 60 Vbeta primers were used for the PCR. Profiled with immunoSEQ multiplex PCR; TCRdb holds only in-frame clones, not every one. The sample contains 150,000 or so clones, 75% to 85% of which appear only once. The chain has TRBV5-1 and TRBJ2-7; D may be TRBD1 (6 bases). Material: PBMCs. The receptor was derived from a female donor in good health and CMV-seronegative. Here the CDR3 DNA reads TGCGCCAGCAGCTTGGTGCAGGGGACCTACGAGCAGTACTTC. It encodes CASSLVQGTYEQYF.